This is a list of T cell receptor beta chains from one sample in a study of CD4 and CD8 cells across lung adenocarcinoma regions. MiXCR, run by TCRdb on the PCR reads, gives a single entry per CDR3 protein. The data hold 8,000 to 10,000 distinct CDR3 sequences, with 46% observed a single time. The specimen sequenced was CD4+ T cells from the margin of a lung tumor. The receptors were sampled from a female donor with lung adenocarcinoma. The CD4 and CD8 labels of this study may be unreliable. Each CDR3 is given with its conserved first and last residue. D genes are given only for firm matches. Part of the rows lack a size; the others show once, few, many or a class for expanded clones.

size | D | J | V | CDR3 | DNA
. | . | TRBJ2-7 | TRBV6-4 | CASSTELLWGYEQYF | TGTGCCAGCAGTACTGAACTCTTATGGGGTTACGAGCAGTACTTC
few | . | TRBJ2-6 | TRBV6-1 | CASSTPQGLFGANVLTF | TGTGCCAGCAGTACCCCCCAGGGCCTCTTCGGGGCCAACGTCCTGACTTTC
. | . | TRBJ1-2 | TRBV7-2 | CASSLAVGGHYGYTF | TGTGCCAGCAGCTTAGCGGTGGGGGGACACTATGGCTACACCTTC
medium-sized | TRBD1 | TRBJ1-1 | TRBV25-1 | CASSGGQGANTEAFF | TGTGCCAGCAGTGGGGGACAGGGGGCGAACACTGAAGCTTTCTTT
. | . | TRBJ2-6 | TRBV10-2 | CASSEWGAASGANVLTF | TGCGCCAGCAGTGAGTGGGGGGCGGCCTCTGGGGCCAACGTCCTGACTTTC
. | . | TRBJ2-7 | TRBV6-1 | CASSPLAESSYEQYF | TGTGCCAGCAGTCCTTTAGCGGAGAGCTCCTACGAGCAGTACTTC
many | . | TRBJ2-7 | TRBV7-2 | CASSLLGFYLTSYEQYF | TGTGCCAGCAGCCTTCTCGGGTTCTACCTTACCTCCTACGAGCAGTACTTC
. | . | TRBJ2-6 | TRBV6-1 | CASRDSTGANVLTF | TGTGCCAGCAGGGACAGTACTGGGGCCAACGTCCTGACTTTC
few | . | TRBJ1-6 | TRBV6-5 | CASSYSGSSYNSPLHF | TGTGCCAGCAGTTACTCCGGGAGCTCCTATAATTCACCCCTCCACTTT
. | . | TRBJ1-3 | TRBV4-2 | CASSQGTAGNTIYF | TGTGCCAGCAGCCAAGGGACAGCTGGAAACACCATATATTTT
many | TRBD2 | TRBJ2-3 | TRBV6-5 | CASSLGLAGAGDTQYF | TGTGCCAGCAGCTTAGGACTAGCGGGAGCTGGAGATACGCAGTATTTT
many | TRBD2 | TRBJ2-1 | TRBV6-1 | CASRPRGGRYNEQFF | TGTGCCAGCCGACCAAGGGGCGGGAGGTACAATGAGCAGTTCTTC
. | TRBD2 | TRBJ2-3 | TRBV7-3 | CASSLGTSGGSTDTQYF | TGTGCCAGCAGCCTCGGGACTAGCGGGGGCAGCACAGATACGCAGTATTTT
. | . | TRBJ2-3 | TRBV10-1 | CATELEAKNTQYF | TGCGCCACGGAACTAGAAGCCAAAAACACGCAGTACTTT
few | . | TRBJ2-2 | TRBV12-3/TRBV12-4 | CASNQGSPLPTGELFF | TGTGCCAGCAATCAGGGGTCCCCACTCCCGACCGGGGAGCTGTTTTTT
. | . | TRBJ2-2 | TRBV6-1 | CASGRWGAANTGELFF | TGTGCCAGCGGCCGATGGGGGGCTGCGAACACCGGGGAGCTGTTTTTT
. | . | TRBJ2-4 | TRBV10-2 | CASSKAVSLAKNIQYF | TGCGCCAGCAGTAAGGCGGTCTCCCTAGCCAAAAACATTCAGTACTTC
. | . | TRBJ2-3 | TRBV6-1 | CARGLRGGDTETQYF | TGTGCCAGGGGGTTACGGGGCGGTGACACAGAGACGCAGTATTTT
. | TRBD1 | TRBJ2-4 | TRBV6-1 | CATKVPGQGNIQYF | TGTGCCACCAAGGTCCCGGGACAGGGAAACATTCAGTACTTC
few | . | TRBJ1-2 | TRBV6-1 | CASEGRQRQGYTF | TGTGCCAGCGAGGGCAGGCAAAGGCAAGGCTACACCTTC
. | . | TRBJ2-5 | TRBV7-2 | CAGGNGEADTDTQYF | TGTGCCGGGGGCAACGGGGAGGCTGACACAGATACCCAGTACTTC
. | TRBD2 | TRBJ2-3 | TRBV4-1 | CASSPGPGPGLGGKDMQYF | TGCGCCAGCAGCCCGGGCCCGGGACCAGGGCTGGGAGGGAAAGATATGCAGTACTTT
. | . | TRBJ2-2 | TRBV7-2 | CASSLSGTTTGELFF | TGTGCCAGCAGCTTATCCGGGACAACCACCGGGGAGCTGTTTTTT
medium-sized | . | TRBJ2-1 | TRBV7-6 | CASSSRARTGWKFF | TGTGCCAGCAGCTCAAGGGCGCGAACCGGCTGGAAGTTCTTC
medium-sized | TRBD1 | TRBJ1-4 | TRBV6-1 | CASTGSLGGATNEKLFF | TGTGCCAGCACTGGGTCTCTAGGGGGCGCAACTAATGAAAAACTGTTTTTT
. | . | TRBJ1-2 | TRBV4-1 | CASSQDRGYGYTF | TGCGCCAGCAGCCAAGACAGGGGCTATGGCTACACCTTC
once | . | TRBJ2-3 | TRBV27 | CASSTTGEQYF | TGTGCCAGCAGTACCACCGGGGAGCAGTATTTT
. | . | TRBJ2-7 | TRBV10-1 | CASSDRGYEQYF | TGCGCCAGCAGTGATCGGGGCTACGAGCAGTACTTC
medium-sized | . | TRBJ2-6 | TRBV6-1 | CASREGGSGANVLTF | TGTGCCAGCAGAGAAGGGGGAAGTGGGGCCAACGTCCTGACTTTC
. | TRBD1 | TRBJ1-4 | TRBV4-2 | CASSQDVGGAGGGEKLFF | TGTGCCAGCAGCCAAGATGTGGGGGGCGCAGGGGGAGGAGAAAAACTGTTTTTT
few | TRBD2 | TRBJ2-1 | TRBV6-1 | CASSGVAGGRLEQFF | TGTGCCAGCAGTGGGGTGGCGGGAGGGCGCCTTGAGCAGTTCTTC
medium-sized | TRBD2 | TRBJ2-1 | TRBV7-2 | CASSPSDSSGSAGKFF | TGTGCCAGCAGCCCCAGTGATTCTAGCGGGAGCGCCGGAAAGTTCTTC
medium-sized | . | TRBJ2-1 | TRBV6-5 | CASSYLALAHNEQFF | TGTGCCAGCAGTTACCTAGCCCTGGCGCACAATGAGCAGTTCTTC
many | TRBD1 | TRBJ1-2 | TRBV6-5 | CASSLDRAYGYTF | TGTGCCAGCAGTTTGGACAGGGCCTATGGCTACACCTTC
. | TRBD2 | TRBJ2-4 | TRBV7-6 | CAGSGAGSKKIQYF | TGTGCGGGCAGCGGGGCGGGTTCCAAAAAGATTCAGTACTTC
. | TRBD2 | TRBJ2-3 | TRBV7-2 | CASSFNTGGSTDTQYF | TGTGCCAGCAGCTTTAATACGGGGGGGAGCACAGATACGCAGTATTTT
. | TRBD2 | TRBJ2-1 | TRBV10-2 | CASSVIAGNEQFF | TGCGCCAGCAGTGTGATAGCGGGGAATGAGCAGTTCTTC
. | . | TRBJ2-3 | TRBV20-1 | CSAGRLQADTQYF | TGCAGTGCTGGCCGATTACAGGCAGATACGCAGTATTTT
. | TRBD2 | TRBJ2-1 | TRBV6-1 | CASSLWSGGGDTQFF | TGTGCCAGCAGTCTCTGGAGCGGGGGGGGAGACACTCAGTTCTTC
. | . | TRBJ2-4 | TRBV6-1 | CASRGTGLWDKDTQYF | TGTGCCAGCCGCGGGACGGGGCTGTGGGACAAAGACACGCAGTACTTC